This T cell receptor (beta chain) is from a study of early T cells in non-severe SARS-CoV-2 infection. V lost 2 bases, J lost 3 bases, and 10 bases stayed unmatched. The CDR3 has 16 amino acids. Germline loops: CDR1 MNHEY, CDR2 SMNVEV (reference sequence). Unique molecular identifiers (one per individual cDNA molecule) were attached. MiXCR, run by TCRdb on the 5' RACE reads, gives a single entry per CDR3 protein. Among tens of thousands of distinct CDR3 sequences listed, under 15% were seen once. The sequenced sample was whole blood. This clonotype was sampled from an adult who was a healthcare worker with PCR-confirmed SARS-CoV-2 infection or an uninfected control (not recorded which). The gene calls are TRBV27 and TRBJ2-7; 7 bases line up with TRBD1. CDR3 sequence reads: CASSLKSGRQGYEQYF. The CDR3 coding sequence is TGTGCCAGCAGTTTAAAATCCGGTAGACAGGGCTACGAGCAGTACTTC.